A selection of T cell receptor beta chains follows, all from one sample in a study of blood T cell repertoires in COVID-19. This table comes from immunoSEQ multiplex PCR, and its TCRdb copy is limited to in-frame clones, with some not included. The sample includes approximately 130,000 clones, 75% to 90% of them seen just once. The sample was PBMCs or T cells enriched from blood (not recorded which). The receptor source for this set is a young man who had recovered from COVID-19. The CDR3 runs from the conserved cysteine through the conserved F or W. Each record gives: V gene, clone size, J gene, D gene, CDR3 protein, CDR3 DNA. A D gene is named only where the DNA matches it firmly. Size values are once, few and many counts, or a class for expanded clones, and some rows have none.

>TRBV29-1|.|TRBJ1-2|TRBD1
CSGHDRGYGYTF
TGCAGCGGACATGACAGGGGCTATGGCTACACCTTC
>TRBV11-2|.|TRBJ2-3|.
CASSFGLASVLSTDTQYF
TGTGCCAGCAGCTTCGGCCTTGCTAGCGTACTCAGCACAGATACGCAGTATTTT
>TRBV3-1/TRBV3-2|.|TRBJ2-7|.
CASSQDPADSYEQYF
TGTGCCAGCAGCCAAGATCCGGCGGACTCCTACGAGCAGTACTTC
>TRBV19|few|TRBJ1-5|.
CASSTYAGGQPQHF
TGTGCCAGTAGTACCTACGCGGGGGGCCAGCCCCAGCATTTT
>TRBV19|once|TRBJ1-6|.
CASSYRSNSPLHF
TGTGCCAGTAGTTACAGGTCTAATTCACCCCTCCACTTT
>TRBV4-1|.|TRBJ2-1|.
CASSQDSPQDLYNEQFF
TGCGCCAGCAGCCAAGATTCCCCACAGGACCTATACAATGAGCAGTTCTTC
>TRBV5-1|.|TRBJ2-1|.
CASSLATSSYNEQFF
TGCGCCAGCAGTCTAGCGACCAGCTCCTACAATGAGCAGTTCTTC
>TRBV7-9|.|TRBJ1-3|.
CASSPRPGGNTIYF
TGTGCCAGCAGCCCTCGGCCCGGGGGAAACACCATATATTTT
>TRBV11-2|.|TRBJ1-4|TRBD1
CASSLGYRGLTNEKLFF
TGTGCCAGCAGCTTAGGTTACAGGGGGCTGACTAATGAAAAACTGTTTTTT
>TRBV13|.|TRBJ2-2|.
CASSPTRPGTTGELFF
TGTGCCAGCAGCCCCACCCGACCAGGAACCACCGGGGAGCTGTTTTTT
>TRBV7-6|once|TRBJ1-1|.
CASSRTGGTEAFF
TGTGCCAGCAGCCGGACGGGGGGCACTGAAGCTTTCTTT
>TRBV9|.|TRBJ1-1|.
CASSVGSDSLNTEAFF
TGTGCCAGCAGCGTAGGATCCGACAGTTTGAACACTGAAGCTTTCTTT
>TRBV10-3|.|TRBJ2-3|.
CAIGAGTDTQYF
TGTGCCATTGGGGCGGGCACAGATACGCAGTATTTT
>TRBV9|.|TRBJ2-5|.
CASSVATRGGVQETQYF
TGTGCCAGCAGCGTAGCTACCAGGGGCGGTGTCCAAGAGACCCAGTACTTC
>TRBV10-1|.|TRBJ2-1|TRBD1
CASRPGQEGDNEQFF
TGCGCCAGCAGACCCGGACAGGAAGGGGACAATGAGCAGTTCTTC
>TRBV5-1|.|TRBJ2-1|.
CASSLTLSNEQFF
TGCGCCAGCAGCTTGACTCTTAGCAATGAGCAGTTCTTC
>TRBV10-3|.|TRBJ2-7|.
CAISQGYEQYF
TGTGCCATCAGCCAGGGTTACGAGCAGTACTTC
>TRBV11-3|once|TRBJ2-7|.
CASSLQGDEQYF
TGTGCCAGCAGCTTACAGGGCGACGAGCAGTACTTC
>TRBV6-5|.|TRBJ2-5|.
CASSKDRQETQYF
TGTGCCAGCAGTAAGGACAGACAAGAGACCCAGTACTTC
>TRBV9|.|TRBJ2-3|TRBD1
CASSAETGEGTQYF
TGTGCCAGCAGCGCTGAAACAGGGGAAGGTACGCAGTATTTT
>TRBV7-9|.|TRBJ1-1|.
CASTTQGQDTEAFF
TGTGCCAGCACCACTCAGGGTCAGGACACTGAAGCTTTCTTT
>TRBV27|.|TRBJ2-1|TRBD2
CASSLRGGNYNEQFF
TGTGCCAGCAGTCTCCGCGGGGGGAACTACAATGAGCAGTTCTTC
>TRBV12-2|.|TRBJ2-1|.
CASRFVEAGGPIHEQFF
TGTGCAAGTCGCTTTGTAGAGGCGGGAGGGCCTATCCATGAGCAGTTCTTC
>TRBV20-1|.|TRBJ2-1|.
CSASYRLNNEQFF
TGCAGTGCTAGTTACAGGTTGAACAATGAGCAGTTCTTC
>TRBV24-1|once|TRBJ2-3|.
CATSDPNTDTQYF
TGTGCCACCAGTGACCCCAACACAGATACGCAGTATTTT
>TRBV5-1|.|TRBJ2-3|.
CASRLRAGGTDTQYF
TGCGCCAGCAGGCTCAGGGCTGGTGGCACAGATACGCAGTATTTT
>TRBV30|.|TRBJ1-6|.
CAWTPRGSVKSSPLHF
TGTGCCTGGACCCCGCGGGGATCAGTGAAAAGTTCACCCCTCCACTTT
>TRBV24-1|.|TRBJ2-3|TRBD1
CATSDPSGTGTDTQYF
TGTGCCACCAGTGACCCGTCCGGGACAGGGACAGATACGCAGTATTTT
>TRBV27|once|TRBJ2-3|.
CASSLSNPDRSDTQYF
TGTGCCAGCAGTTTATCGAACCCAGACAGATCAGATACGCAGTATTTT
>TRBV3-1/TRBV3-2|.|TRBJ2-2|.
CASSVLTGEDGGELFF
TGTGCCAGCAGCGTCTTAACGGGAGAAGATGGCGGGGAGCTGTTTTTT
>TRBV19|.|TRBJ1-3|.
CASSGLITAGNTIYF
TGTGCCAGTAGTGGACTCATTACAGCTGGAAACACCATATATTTT
>TRBV18|.|TRBJ1-1|.
CASSQGMDTEAFF
TGTGCCAGCTCACAGGGGATGGACACTGAAGCTTTCTTT
>TRBV2|.|TRBJ2-3|TRBD2
CASSEAVPWGEGTDTQYF
TGTGCCAGCAGTGAAGCGGTACCTTGGGGGGAGGGAACAGATACGCAGTATTTT
>TRBV5-6|.|TRBJ2-3|.
CASSLPTDTQYF
TGTGCCAGCAGCTTGCCAACAGATACGCAGTATTTT
>TRBV7-9|.|TRBJ1-4|TRBD1
CASSLTGPGQDEKLFF
TGTGCCAGCAGCTTAACGGGGCCGGGACAGGATGAAAAACTGTTTTTT
>TRBV2|many|TRBJ2-5|TRBD1
CASSDGTARVGTQYF
TGTGCCAGCAGTGATGGGACAGCCCGGGTGGGGACCCAGTACTTC
>TRBV4-1|.|TRBJ2-2|TRBD2
CASSQRSGLAGGTNTGELFF
TGCGCCAGCAGCCAGCGTTCAGGACTAGCGGGAGGGACGAACACCGGGGAGCTGTTTTTT
>TRBV4-2|.|TRBJ2-1|TRBD2
CASSQDLGTRGQFF
TGTGCCAGCAGCCAAGATCTAGGGACTAGGGGGCAGTTCTTC
>TRBV7-2|.|TRBJ1-6|.
CASRGGSSYNSPLHF
TGTGCCAGCAGGGGAGGTAGCTCCTATAATTCACCCCTCCACTTT
>TRBV24-1|.|TRBJ1-2|TRBD1
CATYTQGQGALNSPNYGYTF
TGTGCCACCTACACCCAAGGACAGGGGGCATTAAATTCCCCCAACTATGGCTACACCTTC
>TRBV11-3|.|TRBJ2-2|TRBD1
CASSLGQGAGWNTGELFF
TGTGCCAGCAGCTTGGGACAGGGGGCAGGTTGGAACACCGGGGAGCTGTTTTTT
>TRBV30|.|TRBJ2-1|.
CAWSPWGVGLNEQFF
TGTGCCTGGAGCCCTTGGGGGGTCGGGTTAAATGAGCAGTTCTTC
>TRBV3-1/TRBV3-2|.|TRBJ1-1|TRBD1
CASSQGRDSKKAFF
TGTGCCAGCAGCCAAGGAAGGGACAGCAAGAAAGCTTTCTTT
>TRBV19|.|TRBJ2-6|.
CASRESGANVLTF
TGTGCCAGTAGGGAGTCTGGGGCCAACGTCCTGACTTTC
>TRBV30|.|TRBJ1-3|.
CAWTGRNTIYF
TGTGCCTGGACCGGGAGAAACACCATATATTTT
>TRBV29-1|.|TRBJ2-7|.
CSVVAVDYEQYF
TGCAGCGTTGTGGCGGTGGACTACGAGCAGTACTTC
>TRBV10-3|few|TRBJ2-7|TRBD2
CAISDSRGSGIYEQYF
TGTGCCATCAGTGACTCCAGGGGTAGCGGGATCTACGAGCAGTACTTC
>TRBV7-6|.|TRBJ2-1|TRBD2
CASSSTLTGTRGSEQFF
TGTGCCAGCAGCTCCACCTTAACCGGGACTAGAGGATCTGAGCAGTTCTTC
>TRBV11-3|.|TRBJ2-1|TRBD1
CASSLQGQGPHEQFF
TGTGCCAGCAGCTTACAGGGACAGGGGCCCCATGAGCAGTTCTTC
>TRBV11-1|few|TRBJ1-1|.
CASSLEWAGGRTEAFF
TGTGCCAGCAGCCTAGAGTGGGCAGGAGGTAGAACTGAAGCTTTCTTT
>TRBV7-9|.|TRBJ2-2|TRBD1
CASPVGTGSTGELFF
TGTGCCTCACCGGTTGGGACAGGGTCGACCGGGGAGCTGTTTTTT
>TRBV9|few|TRBJ2-1|TRBD2
CASSFHLAGGDEQFF
TGTGCCAGCAGCTTCCATCTAGCGGGAGGGGATGAGCAGTTCTTC
>TRBV15|.|TRBJ1-1|TRBD1
CATSRDSRGQGALNTEAFF
TGTGCCACCAGCAGAGACTCTAGGGGACAGGGGGCCCTGAACACTGAAGCTTTCTTT
>TRBV2|.|TRBJ2-6|.
CASTGSSGANVLTF
TGTGCCAGCACGGGGAGCTCTGGGGCCAACGTCCTGACTTTC
>TRBV5-1|.|TRBJ1-3|.
CASSLEGNTIYF
TGCGCCAGCAGCCTAGAAGGAAACACCATATATTTT
>TRBV5-1|.|TRBJ1-2|.
CASKGDYGYTF
TGCGCCAGCAAAGGGGACTATGGCTACACCTTC
>TRBV27|.|TRBJ2-2|.
CASSSVEGGELFF
TGTGCCAGCAGTTCCGTCGAGGGCGGGGAGCTGTTTTTT
>TRBV10-3|.|TRBJ1-1|.
CAIRPGGKNTEAFF
TGTGCCATCAGGCCTGGAGGCAAGAACACTGAAGCTTTCTTT